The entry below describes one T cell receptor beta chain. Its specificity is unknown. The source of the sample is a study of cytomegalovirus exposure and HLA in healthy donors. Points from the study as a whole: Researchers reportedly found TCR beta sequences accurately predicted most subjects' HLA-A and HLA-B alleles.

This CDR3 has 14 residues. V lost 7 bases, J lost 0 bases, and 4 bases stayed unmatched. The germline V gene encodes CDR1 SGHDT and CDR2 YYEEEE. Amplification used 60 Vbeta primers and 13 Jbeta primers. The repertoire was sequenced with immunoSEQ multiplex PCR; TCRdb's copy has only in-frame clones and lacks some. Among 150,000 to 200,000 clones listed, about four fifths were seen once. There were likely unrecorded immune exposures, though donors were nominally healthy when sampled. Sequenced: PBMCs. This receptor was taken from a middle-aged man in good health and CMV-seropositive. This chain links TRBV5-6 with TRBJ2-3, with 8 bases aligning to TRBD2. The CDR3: CASGIAGSTDTQYF. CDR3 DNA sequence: TGTGCCAGCGGCATAGCGGGAAGCACAGATACGCAGTATTTT.